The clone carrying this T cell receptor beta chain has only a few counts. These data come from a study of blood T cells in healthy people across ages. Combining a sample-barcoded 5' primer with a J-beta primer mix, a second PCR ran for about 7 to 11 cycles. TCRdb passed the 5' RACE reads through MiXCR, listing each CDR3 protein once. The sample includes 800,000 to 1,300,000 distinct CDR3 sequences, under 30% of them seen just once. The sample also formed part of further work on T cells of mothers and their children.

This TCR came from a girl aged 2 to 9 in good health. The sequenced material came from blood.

The CDR3 DNA sequence: TGCGCCAGCAGCCCCGGACTAGCGGGAGGAACTAGCACAGATACGCAGTATTTT. Protein product: CASSPGLAGGTSTDTQYF. The chain employs TRBV5-1 and TRBJ2-3; 14 bases align to TRBD2. The CDR3 totals 18 residues. Looked up from germline, CDR1 is SGHRS and CDR2 is YFSETQ. V was pared by 4 bases and J by 0 bases, with 7 bases of the junction left unmatched.